This T cell receptor beta chain was sequenced during a study of blood T cell repertoires in COVID-19. As for the study in general: Whether acute or convalescent, the COVID-19 samples came from the United States, Italy and Spain.

Libraries were prepared by immunoSEQ multiplex PCR; TCRdb keeps only in-frame clonotypes and omits some of them. This sample has hundreds of thousands of clones, with approximately 90% found just once. Looked up from germline, CDR1 is WSHSY and CDR2 is SAAADI. This CDR3 region has 15 residues. Losses at the gene ends were 3 bases for V and 2 bases for J; bases not matched to a gene: 7. The sequenced sample consisted of PBMCs or T cells enriched from blood (not recorded which). The sequence derives from a man aged 50 to 60 who had been exposed to COVID-19. The genes are TRBV10-2 and TRBJ2-7; 7 nucleotides agree with TRBD1. The CDR3 bases are TGCGCCAGCAGTGAAAGGAAGGGACAGACCTACGAGCAGTACTTC. Translated: CASSERKGQTYEQYF.